The subject of this entry is one TCR beta chain. Antigen: not known. One tube held mixed TRB-A and TRB-B primer pools for touch-down PCR. From the multiplex PCR reads, TCRdb lists one entry per CDR3 protein and no DNA. Across roughly 9,000 distinct CDR3 sequences, the top ten clones capture approximately 3.1% of the sample. Each sample's input was 200 to 250 ng genomic DNA, about 38,000 genome equivalents. This entry belongs to a study of T cell clusters in autoimmune cytopenias. Study in general: The median distinct TRB clonotype count was approximately 2,500 per sample, from a median roughly 52,000 reads.

Overall study findings and caveats: Compared with active autoimmune hepatitis patients, healthy donors showed approximately 3-fold more exclusive TRB clusters.

This CDR3 region has 15 residues. CDR1 is SGHDT and CDR2 is YYEEEE in the germline V gene. The sample consisted of peripheral blood. The V call is TRBV5-6, the J call TRBJ1-3. The origin of this receptor is a human donor with an autoimmune cytopenia or autoimmune hepatitis (not recorded which). The CDR3: CASSLSGVAGNTIYF.